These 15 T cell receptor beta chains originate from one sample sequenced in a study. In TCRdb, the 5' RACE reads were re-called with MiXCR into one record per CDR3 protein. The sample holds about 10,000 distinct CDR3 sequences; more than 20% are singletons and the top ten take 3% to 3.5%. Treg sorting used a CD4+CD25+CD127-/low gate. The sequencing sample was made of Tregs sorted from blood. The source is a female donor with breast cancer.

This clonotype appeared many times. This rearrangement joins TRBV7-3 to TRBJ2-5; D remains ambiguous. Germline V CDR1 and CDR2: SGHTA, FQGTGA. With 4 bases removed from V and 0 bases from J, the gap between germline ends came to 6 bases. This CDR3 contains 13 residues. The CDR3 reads CASSSSNQETQYF. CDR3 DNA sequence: TGTGCCAGCAGCTCCTCGAACCAAGAGACCCAGTACTTC.

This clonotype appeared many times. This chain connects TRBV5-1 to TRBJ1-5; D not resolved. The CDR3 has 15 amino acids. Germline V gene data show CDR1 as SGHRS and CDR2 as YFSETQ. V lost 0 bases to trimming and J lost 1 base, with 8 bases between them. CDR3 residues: CASSLDGTSNQPQHF. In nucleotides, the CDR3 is TGCGCCAGCAGCTTGGATGGCACAAGCAATCAGCCCCAGCATTTT.

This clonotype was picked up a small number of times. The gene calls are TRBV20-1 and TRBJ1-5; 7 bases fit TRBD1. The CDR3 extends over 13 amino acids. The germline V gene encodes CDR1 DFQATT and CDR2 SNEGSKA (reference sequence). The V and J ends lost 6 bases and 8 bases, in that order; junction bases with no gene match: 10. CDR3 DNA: TGCAGTGCCCAGACAGGGCCCCGGGAGCCCCAGCATTTT. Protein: CSAQTGPREPQHF.

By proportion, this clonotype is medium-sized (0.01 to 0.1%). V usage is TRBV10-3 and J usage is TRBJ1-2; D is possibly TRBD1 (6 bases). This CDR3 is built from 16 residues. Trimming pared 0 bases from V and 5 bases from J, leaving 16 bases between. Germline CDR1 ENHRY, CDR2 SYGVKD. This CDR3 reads CAISESLGGGLYGYTF. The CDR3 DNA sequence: TGTGCCATCAGTGAGTCCCTGGGAGGGGGACTTTATGGCTACACCTTC.

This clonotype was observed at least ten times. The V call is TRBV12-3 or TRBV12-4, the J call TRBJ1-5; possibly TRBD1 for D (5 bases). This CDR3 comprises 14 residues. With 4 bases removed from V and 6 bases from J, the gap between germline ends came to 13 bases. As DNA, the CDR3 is TGTGCCAGCAGTTCCCGGGAGGGGCGTCAGCCCCAGCATTTT. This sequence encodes CASSSREGRQPQHF.

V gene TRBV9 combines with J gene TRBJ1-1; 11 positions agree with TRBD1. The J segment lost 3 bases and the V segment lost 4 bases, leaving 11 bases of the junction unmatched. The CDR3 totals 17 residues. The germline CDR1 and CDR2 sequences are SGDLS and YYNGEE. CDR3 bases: TGTGCCAGCAGCATTATGGACAGGGGGCTTATGGACACTGAAGCTTTCTTT. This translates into CASSIMDRGLMDTEAFF.

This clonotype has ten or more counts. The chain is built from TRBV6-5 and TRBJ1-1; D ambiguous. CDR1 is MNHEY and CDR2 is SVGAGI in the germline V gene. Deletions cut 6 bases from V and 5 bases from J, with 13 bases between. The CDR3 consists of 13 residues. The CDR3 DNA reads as TGTGCCAGCAGGGAGATGGATTGGACTGAAGCTTTCTTT. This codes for CASREMDWTEAFF.

The CDR3, as DNA: TGCAGTGCTAGCGGAGCGAACACCGGGGAGCTGTTTTTT. It is translated as CSASGANTGELFF. V gene TRBV20-1 combines with J gene TRBJ2-2; D ambiguous. The CDR3 runs to 13 residues. The germline V gene encodes CDR1 DFQATT and CDR2 SNEGSKA (reference sequence). The V and J ends lost 3 bases and 0 bases respectively, with 5 bases between them.

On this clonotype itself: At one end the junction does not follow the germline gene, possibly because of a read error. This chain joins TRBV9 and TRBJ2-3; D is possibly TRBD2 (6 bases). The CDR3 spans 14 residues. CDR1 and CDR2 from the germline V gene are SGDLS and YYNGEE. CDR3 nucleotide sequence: TGTGCCAGCAGCGTCGGGGGAAGCACCGATACGCAGTATTTT. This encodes CASSVGGSTDTQYF.

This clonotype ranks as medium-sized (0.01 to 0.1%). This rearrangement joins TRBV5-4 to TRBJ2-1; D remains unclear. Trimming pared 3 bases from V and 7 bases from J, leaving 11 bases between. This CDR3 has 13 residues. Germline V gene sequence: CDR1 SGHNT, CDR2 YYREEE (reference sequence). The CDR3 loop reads CASSSPNDNEQFF. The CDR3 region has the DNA TGTGCCAGCAGCTCTCCAAATGATAATGAGCAGTTCTTC.

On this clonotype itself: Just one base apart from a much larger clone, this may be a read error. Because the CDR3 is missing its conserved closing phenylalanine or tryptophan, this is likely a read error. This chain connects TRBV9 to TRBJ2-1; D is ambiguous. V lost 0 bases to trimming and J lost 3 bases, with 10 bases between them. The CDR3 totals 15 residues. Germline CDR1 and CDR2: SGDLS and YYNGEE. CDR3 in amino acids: CASSVGGKIYNEQFS. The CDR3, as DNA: TGTGCCAGCAGCGTAGGTGGGAAGATCTACAATGAGCAGTTCTCC.

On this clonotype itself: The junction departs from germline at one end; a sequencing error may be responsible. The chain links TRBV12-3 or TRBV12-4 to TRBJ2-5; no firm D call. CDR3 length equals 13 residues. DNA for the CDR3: TGTGCCAGCAGCCGCCAAGGGTTAGAGACCCAGCACTTC. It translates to CASSRQGLETQHF.

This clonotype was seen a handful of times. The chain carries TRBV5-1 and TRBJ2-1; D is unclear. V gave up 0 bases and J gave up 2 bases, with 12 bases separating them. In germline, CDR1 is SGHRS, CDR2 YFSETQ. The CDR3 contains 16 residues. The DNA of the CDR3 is TGCGCCAGCAGCTTGGCCCTCCCCCTAGCCTACAATGAGCAGTTCTTC. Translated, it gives CASSLALPLAYNEQFF.

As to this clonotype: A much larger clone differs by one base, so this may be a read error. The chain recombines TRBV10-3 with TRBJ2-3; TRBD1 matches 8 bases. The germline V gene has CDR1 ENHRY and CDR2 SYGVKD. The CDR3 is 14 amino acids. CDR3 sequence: CAISQGAYTDTQCF. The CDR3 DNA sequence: TGTGCCATCAGCCAGGGGGCCTACACAGATACGCAGTGTTTT.

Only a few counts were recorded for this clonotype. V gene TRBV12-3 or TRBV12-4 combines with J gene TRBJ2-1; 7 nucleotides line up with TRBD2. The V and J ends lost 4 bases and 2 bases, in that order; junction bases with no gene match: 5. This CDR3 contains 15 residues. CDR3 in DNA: TGTGCCAGCAGTTCCGCTAGCGGAGCCTACAATGAGCAGTTCTTC. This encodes CASSSASGAYNEQFF.